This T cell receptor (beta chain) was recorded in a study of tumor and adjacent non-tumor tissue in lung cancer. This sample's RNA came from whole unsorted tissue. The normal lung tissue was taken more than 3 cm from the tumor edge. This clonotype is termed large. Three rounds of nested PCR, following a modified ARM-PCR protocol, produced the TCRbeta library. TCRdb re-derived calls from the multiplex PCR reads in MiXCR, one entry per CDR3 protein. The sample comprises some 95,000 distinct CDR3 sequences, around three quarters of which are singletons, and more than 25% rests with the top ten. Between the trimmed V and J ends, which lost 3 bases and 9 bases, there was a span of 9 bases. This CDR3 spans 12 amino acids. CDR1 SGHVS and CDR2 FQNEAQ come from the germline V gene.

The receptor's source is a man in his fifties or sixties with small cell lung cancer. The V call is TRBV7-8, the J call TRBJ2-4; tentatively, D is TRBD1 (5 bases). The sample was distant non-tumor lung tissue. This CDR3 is CASSLDQGIQYF. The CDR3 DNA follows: TGTGCCAGCAGCTTGGACCAGGGCATTCAGTACTTC.